What follows are 12 T cell receptor beta chains derived from one specimen sequenced in a study of blood T cell repertoires in COVID-19. TCRdb's copy holds only in-frame clones and misses some; the assay was immunoSEQ multiplex PCR. Here the sample spans approximately 210,000 clones, less than 90% being singletons. Sample: peripheral blood. Receptors were obtained from a woman aged 70 to 79 with acute or convalescent COVID-19.

The rearrangement joins TRBV10-3 to TRBJ2-3; perhaps TRBD2 as D (7 bases). CDR1 is ENHRY and CDR2 is SYGVKD in the germline V gene. The CDR3 covers 17 residues. The germline V and J ends were trimmed by 0 bases and 4 bases, with 17 bases remaining between them. The CDR3 coding sequence is TGTGCCATCAGTGAGTCGAGGGGGGGGACTACGGCAGATACGCAGTATTTT. Protein: CAISESRGGTTADTQYF.

In its sample, this clone was seen a few times. The chain has TRBV6-6 and TRBJ1-1, with D unresolved. There are 13 residues in the CDR3. The germline V gene has CDR1 MNHNY and CDR2 SVGAGI (reference sequence). V was shortened by 7 bases and J by 1 base, with 10 bases between the two germline ends. CDR3 region: CASTYGGNTEAFF. CDR3 coding DNA: TGTGCCAGCACCTACGGCGGGAACACTGAAGCTTTCTTT.

This clone was observed a single time. V gene TRBV10-3 combines with J gene TRBJ2-1, with 12 nucleotides matching TRBD2. V lost 4 bases, J lost 7 bases, and 11 bases stayed unmatched. The CDR3 runs 17 residues. In germline, CDR1 is ENHRY, CDR2 SYGVKD. Here the CDR3 DNA reads TGTGCCATCAGTGGGCTAGCGGGGGGGCCATTGAGTAATGAGCAGTTCTTC. Protein sequence: CAISGLAGGPLSNEQFF.

This clone was recorded only once. The chain couples TRBV12-5 to TRBJ2-7, with 7 bases aligning to TRBD1. With V trimmed by 4 bases and J by 6 bases, 15 bases remained unmatched. CDR3 length: 16 amino acids. Germline V gene lookup returns CDR1 LGHNT and CDR2 FRNRAP. The CDR3 region has the DNA TGTGCTAGTGGTTCGCCCCTCCTGACAGGGTTTGGCGAGCAGTACTTC. Translated, it gives CASGSPLLTGFGEQYF.

V is TRBV19 and J is TRBJ1-1; the D gene is possibly TRBD1 (6 bases). The CDR3 consists of 13 residues. Trimming stripped 5 bases from V and 4 bases from J, with 11 bases between. Per the germline V gene, CDR1 is LNHDA and CDR2 is SQIVND (reference sequence). Here the CDR3 reads CASSGTTFTEAFF. The CDR3 region has the DNA TGTGCCAGTAGTGGGACAACTTTCACTGAAGCTTTCTTT.

The chain couples TRBV6-5 to TRBJ2-5, with D possibly matching TRBD1 (6 bases). Trimming removed 6 bases at V and 1 base at J, with 9 bases between. From germline, CDR1 is MNHEY and CDR2 SVGAGI. The CDR3 totals 13 residues. In DNA, the CDR3 is TGTGCCAGCAGCAGGACAGCCCAAGAGACCCAGTACTTC. Translating gives CASSRTAQETQYF.

The chain carries TRBV28 and TRBJ1-4; weak D call: TRBD1 (6 bases). This CDR3 spans 13 amino acids. The V and J ends lost 10 bases and 8 bases respectively, with 17 bases between them. The germline CDR1 and CDR2 sequences are MDHEN and SYDVKM. This CDR3 is CATTGPAREKLFF. DNA for the CDR3: TGTGCCACTACAGGGCCGGCAAGGGAAAAACTGTTTTTT.

The chain couples TRBV3-1 (or the pseudogene TRBV3-2) to TRBJ1-1, with no clear D. Germline assignment: CDR1 LGHDT and CDR2 YNNKEL (reference sequence). Between the trimmed V and J ends, which lost 3 bases and 8 bases, there was a span of 13 bases. The CDR3 loop spans 13 amino acids. The CDR3 coding sequence is TGTGCCAGCAGCCATCTTGCGGATCCCGAAGCTTTCTTT. It encodes CASSHLADPEAFF.

The rearrangement uses TRBV21-1 and TRBJ2-3; TRBD1 reflects the table's D call only, with no check against the DNA. TRBV21-1 is a pseudogene segment. The CDR3 has 16 residues. The CDR3 nucleotides read TGTGCCAGCAGCAAGGACAGGTGGGGTCACACAGATACGCAGTATTTT. This sequence encodes CASSKDRWGHTDTQYF.

The V call is TRBV9, the J call TRBJ1-1; the D gene is possibly TRBD1 (6 bases). V lost 3 bases, J lost 4 bases, and 22 bases lay in between. Germline CDR1 is SGDLS and CDR2 is YYNGEE. The CDR3 runs to 17 residues. The CDR3 nucleotides read TGTGCCAGCAGCGAAATACAGGGTCTAGGGTTTGGCACTGAAGCTTTCTTT. Its protein product is CASSEIQGLGFGTEAFF.

The genes are TRBV7-3 and TRBJ2-3, with TRBD2 matching over 9 bases. The junction had 9 bases not matched to a gene; V was cut back by 3 bases and J by 5 bases. Germline V gene sequence: CDR1 SGHTA, CDR2 FQGTGA. This CDR3 contains 16 residues. This chain's CDR3 is CASSFFEAGGGDTQYF. The CDR3 DNA reads as TGTGCCAGCAGCTTTTTTGAAGCGGGAGGCGGAGATACGCAGTATTTT.

The V call is TRBV28, the J call TRBJ1-2, with 8 nucleotides matching TRBD1. The CDR3 sequence is 14 residues long. Germline V lookup: CDR1 MDHEN, CDR2 SYDVKM. J gave up 3 bases and V 5 bases, and 5 bases lay outside the gene matches. The CDR3, as DNA: TGTGCCAGCAGTCCCGGGACAGGCCACTATGGCTACACCTTC. It yields the protein CASSPGTGHYGYTF.